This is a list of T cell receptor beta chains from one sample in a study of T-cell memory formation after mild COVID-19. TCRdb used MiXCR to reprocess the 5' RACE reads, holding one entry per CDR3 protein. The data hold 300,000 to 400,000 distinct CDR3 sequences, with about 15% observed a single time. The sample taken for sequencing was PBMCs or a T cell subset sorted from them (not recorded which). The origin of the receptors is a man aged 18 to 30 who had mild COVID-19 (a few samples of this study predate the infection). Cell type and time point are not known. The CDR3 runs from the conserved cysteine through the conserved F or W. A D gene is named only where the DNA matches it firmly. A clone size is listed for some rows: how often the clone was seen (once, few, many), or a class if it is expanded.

CDR3aa: CATRHHSYEQYF; CDR3nt: TGTGCCACCCGACACCATTCCTACGAGCAGTACTTC; d_gene: NA; abundance: few; v_gene: TRBV24-1; j_gene: TRBJ2-7
CDR3aa: CASSLGEDQPQHF; CDR3nt: TGTGCCAGCAGTTTAGGGGAGGATCAGCCCCAGCATTTT; d_gene: NA; abundance: many; v_gene: TRBV12-3/TRBV12-4; j_gene: TRBJ1-5
CDR3aa: CASSQGLGGDEQFF; CDR3nt: TGCGCCAGCAGCCAGGGACTAGGAGGCGATGAGCAGTTCTTC; d_gene: TRBD2; abundance: many; v_gene: TRBV5-1; j_gene: TRBJ2-1
CDR3aa: CASSQDLHEQYF; CDR3nt: TGCGCCAGCAGCCAGGACTTACACGAGCAGTACTTC; d_gene: NA; abundance: NA; v_gene: TRBV4-3; j_gene: TRBJ2-7
CDR3aa: CASSYTGQGKSNYGYTF; CDR3nt: TGTGCCAGCAGTTATACGGGACAGGGGAAGAGTAACTATGGCTACACCTTC; d_gene: TRBD1; abundance: NA; v_gene: TRBV6-2/TRBV6-3; j_gene: TRBJ1-2
CDR3aa: CASSLDGASNEKLFF; CDR3nt: TGTGCCAGCAGTTTAGATGGGGCCTCTAATGAAAAACTGTTTTTT; d_gene: NA; abundance: once; v_gene: TRBV12-3/TRBV12-4; j_gene: TRBJ1-4
CDR3aa: CASSSRGSYTDTQYF; CDR3nt: TGCGCCAGCAGCTCCCGGGGGAGTTACACAGATACGCAGTATTTT; d_gene: NA; abundance: few; v_gene: TRBV5-1; j_gene: TRBJ2-3
CDR3aa: CASRHSREASYEQYF; CDR3nt: TGTGCCAGCAGACATAGCCGGGAGGCCTCCTACGAGCAGTACTTC; d_gene: TRBD2; abundance: few; v_gene: TRBV7-9; j_gene: TRBJ2-7
CDR3aa: CASSQIRERETQYF; CDR3nt: TGTGCCAGCAGCCAGATCAGGGAAAGGGAGACCCAGTACTTC; d_gene: NA; abundance: few; v_gene: TRBV7-2; j_gene: TRBJ2-5
CDR3aa: CASSQLSRELFF; CDR3nt: TGTGCCAGCAGCCAACTCAGTAGGGAGCTGTTTTTT; d_gene: NA; abundance: many; v_gene: TRBV3-1; j_gene: TRBJ2-2
CDR3aa: CASSLGTEKLFF; CDR3nt: TGTGCCAGCAGCTTAGGGACTGAAAAACTGTTTTTT; d_gene: NA; abundance: NA; v_gene: TRBV7-2; j_gene: TRBJ1-4
CDR3aa: CASSDSISYQNSPLHF; CDR3nt: TGTGCCAGCAGCGACAGCATCTCTTACCAAAATTCACCCCTCCACTTT; d_gene: NA; abundance: NA; v_gene: TRBV7-9; j_gene: TRBJ1-6
CDR3aa: CACYRAVGYYQPQHF; CDR3nt: TGTGCCTGCTATAGGGCAGTCGGATACTATCAGCCCCAGCATTTT; d_gene: NA; abundance: NA; v_gene: TRBV6-1; j_gene: TRBJ1-5
CDR3aa: CASSQGPGLAESTDTQYF; CDR3nt: TGTGCCAGCAGCCAAGGCCCTGGACTAGCGGAGAGCACAGATACGCAGTATTTT; d_gene: TRBD2; abundance: NA; v_gene: TRBV4-2; j_gene: TRBJ2-3
CDR3aa: CASSPSANQPQHF; CDR3nt: TGCGCCAGCAGCCCTTCGGCAAATCAGCCCCAGCATTTT; d_gene: NA; abundance: few; v_gene: TRBV5-1; j_gene: TRBJ1-5
CDR3aa: CASSHRQGNTGELFF; CDR3nt: TGCGCCAGCAGCCACCGACAGGGGAACACCGGGGAGCTGTTTTTT; d_gene: TRBD1; abundance: few; v_gene: TRBV4-1; j_gene: TRBJ2-2
CDR3aa: CASSLNWRTDTQYF; CDR3nt: TGTGCCAGCAGTTTAAACTGGCGCACAGATACGCAGTATTTT; d_gene: NA; abundance: few; v_gene: TRBV12-3/TRBV12-4; j_gene: TRBJ2-3
CDR3aa: CASSPVGRGPEDTQYF; CDR3nt: TGCGCCAGCAGCCCCGTGGGGCGGGGGCCTGAAGATACGCAGTATTTT; d_gene: NA; abundance: few; v_gene: TRBV5-1; j_gene: TRBJ2-3
CDR3aa: CASRPHPGETQYF; CDR3nt: TGTGCCAGCAGGCCCCACCCAGGAGAGACCCAGTACTTC; d_gene: NA; abundance: NA; v_gene: TRBV6-6; j_gene: TRBJ2-5
CDR3aa: CASSLGGRGTEAFF; CDR3nt: TGTGCCAGCAGCTTAGGGGGCCGAGGAACTGAAGCTTTCTTT; d_gene: NA; abundance: few; v_gene: TRBV7-3; j_gene: TRBJ1-1
CDR3aa: CAIMASGGPITDTQYF; CDR3nt: TGTGCCATCATGGCTAGCGGGGGTCCCATCACAGATACGCAGTATTTT; d_gene: TRBD2; abundance: NA; v_gene: TRBV10-3; j_gene: TRBJ2-3
CDR3aa: CASSVTVVDSPLHF; CDR3nt: TGTGCCAGCAGCGTGACAGTCGTGGATTCACCCCTCCACTTT; d_gene: NA; abundance: NA; v_gene: TRBV7-9; j_gene: TRBJ1-6
CDR3aa: CASSPGGRSSGANVLTF; CDR3nt: TGTGCCAGCAGCCCGGGAGGGAGAAGCTCTGGGGCCAACGTCCTGACTTTC; d_gene: NA; abundance: NA; v_gene: TRBV21-1; j_gene: TRBJ2-6
CDR3aa: CASSWTGGSYGYTF; CDR3nt: TGTGCCAGCAGCTGGACAGGGGGCTCCTATGGCTACACCTTC; d_gene: TRBD1; abundance: few; v_gene: TRBV7-9; j_gene: TRBJ1-2
CDR3aa: CASSLILAGHYNEQFF; CDR3nt: TGCGCCAGCAGCTTGATCCTAGCGGGGCACTACAATGAGCAGTTCTTC; d_gene: TRBD2; abundance: NA; v_gene: TRBV5-1; j_gene: TRBJ2-1
CDR3aa: CASRRTGDTQYF; CDR3nt: TGTGCCAGCAGGCGGACAGGAGATACGCAGTATTTT; d_gene: TRBD1; abundance: many; v_gene: TRBV12-3/TRBV12-4; j_gene: TRBJ2-3
CDR3aa: CASSYLAVGQGKSYTF; CDR3nt: TGTGCCAGCAGTTACTTAGCCGTTGGACAGGGTAAAAGCTACACCTTC; d_gene: TRBD1; abundance: NA; v_gene: TRBV6-5; j_gene: TRBJ1-2
CDR3aa: CASSQDQRGYGEKLFF; CDR3nt: TGCGCCAGCAGCCAAGATCAGAGGGGTTATGGTGAAAAACTGTTTTTT; d_gene: NA; abundance: few; v_gene: TRBV4-3; j_gene: TRBJ1-4
CDR3aa: CSAKLAGLETQYF; CDR3nt: TGCAGTGCCAAACTAGCGGGGCTAGAGACCCAGTACTTC; d_gene: TRBD2; abundance: NA; v_gene: TRBV20-1; j_gene: TRBJ2-5
CDR3aa: CSASPAGAYKLFF; CDR3nt: TGCAGTGCTTCTCCGGCCGGCGCATACAAACTGTTTTTT; d_gene: NA; abundance: few; v_gene: TRBV20-1; j_gene: TRBJ1-4
CDR3aa: CASTRQTVNTEAFF; CDR3nt: TGTGCCAGCACGAGGCAGACAGTGAACACTGAAGCTTTCTTT; d_gene: NA; abundance: NA; v_gene: TRBV2; j_gene: TRBJ1-1
CDR3aa: CACSPGGSNYGYTF; CDR3nt: TGTGCCTGCTCTCCCGGGGGTTCTAACTATGGCTACACCTTC; d_gene: NA; abundance: NA; v_gene: TRBV28; j_gene: TRBJ1-2
CDR3aa: CASSSRLAGGQETQYF; CDR3nt: TGTGCCAGCAGTTCACGACTAGCGGGGGGGCAAGAGACCCAGTACTTC; d_gene: TRBD2; abundance: few; v_gene: TRBV7-7; j_gene: TRBJ2-5
CDR3aa: CASSQPSGGRVTQYF; CDR3nt: TGCGCCAGCAGCCAACCTAGCGGGGGTCGGGTTACGCAGTATTTT; d_gene: TRBD2; abundance: few; v_gene: TRBV4-3; j_gene: TRBJ2-3
CDR3aa: CASSYFGNSPLHF; CDR3nt: TGTGCCAGCAGTTATTTTGGTAATTCACCCCTCCACTTT; d_gene: NA; abundance: few; v_gene: TRBV6-5; j_gene: TRBJ1-6
CDR3aa: CAISQGATGQPQHF; CDR3nt: TGTGCCATCAGTCAGGGAGCTACCGGTCAGCCCCAGCATTTT; d_gene: NA; abundance: many; v_gene: TRBV10-3; j_gene: TRBJ1-5
CDR3aa: CASSLSLTGAKNIQYF; CDR3nt: TGTGCCAGCAGCTTGTCTCTCACCGGTGCCAAAAACATTCAGTACTTC; d_gene: NA; abundance: NA; v_gene: TRBV7-9; j_gene: TRBJ2-4
CDR3aa: CASSSRTPYEQYF; CDR3nt: TGTGCCAGCAGCTCACGGACACCCTACGAGCAGTACTTC; d_gene: NA; abundance: many; v_gene: TRBV6-5; j_gene: TRBJ2-7
CDR3aa: CATSRPVADTQYF; CDR3nt: TGTGCCACCAGTAGACCCGTCGCGGATACGCAGTATTTT; d_gene: NA; abundance: many; v_gene: TRBV24-1; j_gene: TRBJ2-3
CDR3aa: CASSQGTATYEQYF; CDR3nt: TGCGCCAGCAGCCAAGGGACAGCGACCTACGAGCAGTACTTC; d_gene: NA; abundance: NA; v_gene: TRBV4-1; j_gene: TRBJ2-7
CDR3aa: CSARLAGLVVETQYF; CDR3nt: TGCAGTGCGAGATTAGCGGGACTAGTAGTGGAGACCCAGTACTTC; d_gene: TRBD2; abundance: many; v_gene: TRBV20-1; j_gene: TRBJ2-5
CDR3aa: CASSLGGNYGYTF; CDR3nt: TGTGCCAGCAGCTTAGGGGGAAACTATGGCTACACCTTC; d_gene: NA; abundance: many; v_gene: TRBV11-2; j_gene: TRBJ1-2
CDR3aa: CASEMGETQYF; CDR3nt: TGTGCCAGCGAGATGGGCGAGACCCAGTACTTC; d_gene: NA; abundance: NA; v_gene: TRBV2; j_gene: TRBJ2-5
CDR3aa: CSARGTGLVDEQYF; CDR3nt: TGCAGTGCTAGAGGGACAGGGTTAGTCGACGAGCAGTACTTC; d_gene: TRBD1; abundance: NA; v_gene: TRBV20-1; j_gene: TRBJ2-7
CDR3aa: CSAREGQDTEAFF; CDR3nt: TGCAGTGCTAGGGAGGGGCAGGACACTGAAGCTTTCTTT; d_gene: NA; abundance: few; v_gene: TRBV20-1; j_gene: TRBJ1-1
CDR3aa: CAISEGLASETQYF; CDR3nt: TGTGCCATCAGTGAGGGACTAGCCAGCGAGACCCAGTACTTC; d_gene: TRBD2; abundance: few; v_gene: TRBV10-3; j_gene: TRBJ2-5
CDR3aa: CASRTGAGAYYGYTF; CDR3nt: TGCGCCAGCCGAACTGGGGCAGGGGCATACTATGGCTACACCTTC; d_gene: NA; abundance: NA; v_gene: TRBV4-1; j_gene: TRBJ1-2
CDR3aa: CASSLESPLLDTQYF; CDR3nt: TGCGCCAGCAGCTTGGAATCCCCTCTCCTAGATACGCAGTATTTT; d_gene: NA; abundance: NA; v_gene: TRBV5-1; j_gene: TRBJ2-3
CDR3aa: CASGLVLGGPVSGELFF; CDR3nt: TGTGCTAGTGGTTTGGTGTTAGGGGGCCCGGTTTCCGGGGAGCTGTTTTTT; d_gene: TRBD1; abundance: NA; v_gene: TRBV12-5; j_gene: TRBJ2-2
CDR3aa: CASNNPNRADTQYF; CDR3nt: TGTGCCAGCAACAACCCCAACAGGGCGGATACGCAGTATTTT; d_gene: NA; abundance: few; v_gene: TRBV5-6; j_gene: TRBJ2-3